This T cell receptor beta chain was retrieved from a study of T cell repertoires in cytomegalovirus infection. Study background: Public TCR beta signatures were indicative of both CMV infection and a matching HLA type. Study outcomes and limitations: In two of eight donors, the top clonotype was HLA-C-restricted CMV-specific. Frequencies of public TCR beta families were cumulated, and this identified carriers of CMV plus the relevant HLA.

CDR1 DFQATT and CDR2 SNEGSKA come from the germline V gene (reference sequence). The ends lost 5 bases at V and 2 bases at J; junction bases unmatched: 8. The CDR3 spans 14 residues. TCRdb independently ran MiXCR on the reads; one entry per CDR3 protein. This repertoire shows roughly 190,000 distinct CDR3 sequences, roughly 9.8% found once; its top ten account for about 4.6%. On this clonotype: Its antigen is not identified.

The sequence was collected from a human donor in good health (CMV status not recorded). Some clones in this sample may be carry-over from other donors' samples. The genes are TRBV20-1 and TRBJ2-5; 7 bases align to TRBD1. The source material was PBMCs. CDR3 nucleotide sequence: TGCAGTGCTGGAAAGGGGGCAGGACAAGAGACCCAGTACTTC. Translating gives CSAGKGAGQETQYF.